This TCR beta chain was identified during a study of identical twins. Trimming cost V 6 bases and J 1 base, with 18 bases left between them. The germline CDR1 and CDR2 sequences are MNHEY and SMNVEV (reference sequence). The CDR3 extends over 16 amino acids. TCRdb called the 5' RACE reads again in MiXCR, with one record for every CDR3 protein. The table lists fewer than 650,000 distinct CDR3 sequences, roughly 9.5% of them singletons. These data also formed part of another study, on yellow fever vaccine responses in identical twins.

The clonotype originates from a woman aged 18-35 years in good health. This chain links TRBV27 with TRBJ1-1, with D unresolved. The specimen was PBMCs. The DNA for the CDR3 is TGTGCCAGCAGACGCCTCCCCGACCGGCGGAACACTGAAGCTTTCTTT. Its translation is CASRRLPDRRNTEAFF.